This T cell receptor beta chain originates from a study of cytomegalovirus exposure and HLA in healthy donors. The V end lost 2 bases, the J end lost 2 bases, and 15 bases lay between the germline ends. This CDR3 has 16 residues. The germline CDR1 and CDR2 sequences are SNHLY and FYNNEI. PCR primers comprised 60 Vbeta and 13 Jbeta primers. Clones were sequenced by immunoSEQ multiplex PCR, and TCRdb holds only the in-frame ones, with some missing. The sample holds about 140,000 clones, roughly 80% seen once. On this clone itself: Its antigen is not identified.

Study-level points and caveats: Excluded were some V segments that proved indistinguishable, including TRBV6-2 and TRBV6-3. The study put 150 or so TCR beta chains on its list as cytomegalovirus-associated.

The source of this sequence is a man aged 40-49 years in good health and CMV-seropositive. Material: PBMCs. The V gene is TRBV2, the J gene TRBJ1-2; maybe TRBD1 (6 bases). The CDR3 DNA sequence: TGTGCCAGCAGTGAAACGGGGCGCAGGGGAAACTATGGCTACACCTTC. Its translation: CASSETGRRGNYGYTF.